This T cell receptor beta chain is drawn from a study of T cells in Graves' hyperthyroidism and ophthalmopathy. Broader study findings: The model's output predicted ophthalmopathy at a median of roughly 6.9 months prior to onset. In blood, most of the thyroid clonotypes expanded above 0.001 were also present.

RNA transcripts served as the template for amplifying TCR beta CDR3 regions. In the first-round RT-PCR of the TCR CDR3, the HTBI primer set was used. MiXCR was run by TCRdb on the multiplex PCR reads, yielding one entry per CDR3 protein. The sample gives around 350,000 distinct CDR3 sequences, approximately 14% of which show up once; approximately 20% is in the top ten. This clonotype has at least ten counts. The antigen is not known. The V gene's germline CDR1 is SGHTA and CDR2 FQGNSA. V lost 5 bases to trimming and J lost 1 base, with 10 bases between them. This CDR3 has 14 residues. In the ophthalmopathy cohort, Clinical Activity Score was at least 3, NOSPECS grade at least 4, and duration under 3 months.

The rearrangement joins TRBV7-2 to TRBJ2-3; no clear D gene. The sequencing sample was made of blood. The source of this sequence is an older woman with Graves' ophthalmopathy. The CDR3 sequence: CASSPQAGTDTQYF. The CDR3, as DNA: TGTGCCAGCAGCCCCCAAGCTGGCACAGATACGCAGTATTTT.